This TCR beta chain emerged from a study of T cell responses to AZD1222 COVID-19 vaccine. Germline lookup yields CDR1 SEHNR and CDR2 FQNEAQ (reference sequence). CDR3 size: 17 residues. Trimming stripped 1 base from V and 1 base from J, with 15 bases between. Of note for this clone: The antigen remains undetermined.

Broader study findings: Dominant at 160-218 and 743-854, vaccine-associated CD4 TCRs also spanned spike. Baseline seropositivity occurred in only a handful of AZD1222 recipients.

Data came from immunoSEQ multiplex PCR; TCRdb stores just in-frame clones and leaves some out. This table holds about 180,000 clones, 92% found once. Sample: peripheral blood, taken 28 days after the second AZD1222 dose. The chain carries TRBV7-9 and TRBJ2-3; D unresolved. This clonotype was obtained from an adult who received the AZD1222 COVID-19 vaccine. CDR3 sequence reads: CASSLEPRWGGTDTQYF. In DNA form, the CDR3 reads TGTGCCAGCAGCTTAGAGCCCCGTTGGGGTGGCACAGATACGCAGTATTTT.